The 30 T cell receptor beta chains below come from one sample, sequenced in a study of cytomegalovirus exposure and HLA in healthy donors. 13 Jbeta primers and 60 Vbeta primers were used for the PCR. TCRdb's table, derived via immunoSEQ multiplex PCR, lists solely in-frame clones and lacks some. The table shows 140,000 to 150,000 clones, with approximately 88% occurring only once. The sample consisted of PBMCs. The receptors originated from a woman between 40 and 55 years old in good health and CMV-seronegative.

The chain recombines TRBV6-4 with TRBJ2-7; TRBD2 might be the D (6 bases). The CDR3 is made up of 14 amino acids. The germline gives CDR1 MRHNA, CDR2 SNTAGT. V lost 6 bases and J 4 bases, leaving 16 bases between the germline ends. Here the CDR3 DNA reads TGTGCCAGCAGACTAGCCCGGCCATCATACGAGCAGTACTTC. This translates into CASRLARPSYEQYF.

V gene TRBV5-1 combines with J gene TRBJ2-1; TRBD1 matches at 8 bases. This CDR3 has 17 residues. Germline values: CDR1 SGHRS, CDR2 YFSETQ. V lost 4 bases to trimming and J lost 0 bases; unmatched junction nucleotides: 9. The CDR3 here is CASSPQLTGASYNEQFF. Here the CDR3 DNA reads TGCGCCAGCAGCCCCCAGCTGACAGGGGCCTCCTACAATGAGCAGTTCTTC.

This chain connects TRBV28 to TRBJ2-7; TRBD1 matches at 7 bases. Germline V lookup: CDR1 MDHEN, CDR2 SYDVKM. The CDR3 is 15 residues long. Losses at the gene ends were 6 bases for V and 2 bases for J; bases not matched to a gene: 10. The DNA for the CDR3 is TGTGCCAGCAGCTCCTCCGGGACAGAGGCCTACGAGCAGTACTTC. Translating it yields CASSSSGTEAYEQYF.

The DNA for the CDR3 is TGTGCCAGCAGCGTGACGACCGCGGGAGTCCACGAGCAGTACTTC. It codes for CASSVTTAGVHEQYF. The V call is TRBV9, the J call TRBJ2-7, with 7 nucleotides matching TRBD2. Looked up from germline, CDR1 is SGDLS and CDR2 is YYNGEE. This CDR3 contains 15 residues. V was clipped by 2 bases and J by 5 bases; unmatched bases: 10.

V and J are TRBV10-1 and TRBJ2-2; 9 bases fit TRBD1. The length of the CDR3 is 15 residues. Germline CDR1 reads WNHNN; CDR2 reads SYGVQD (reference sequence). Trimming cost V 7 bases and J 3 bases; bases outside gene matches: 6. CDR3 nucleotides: TGCGCCAGCACTACAGGGGGCGCGGACACCGGGGAGCTGTTTTTT. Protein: CASTTGGADTGELFF.

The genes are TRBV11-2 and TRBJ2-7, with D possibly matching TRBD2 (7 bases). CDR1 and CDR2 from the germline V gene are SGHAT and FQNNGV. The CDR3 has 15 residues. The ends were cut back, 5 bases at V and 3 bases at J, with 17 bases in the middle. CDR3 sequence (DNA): TGTGCCAGCAGCCTCGAGGGGGGGCCCTACTACGAGCAGTACTTC. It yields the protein CASSLEGGPYYEQYF.

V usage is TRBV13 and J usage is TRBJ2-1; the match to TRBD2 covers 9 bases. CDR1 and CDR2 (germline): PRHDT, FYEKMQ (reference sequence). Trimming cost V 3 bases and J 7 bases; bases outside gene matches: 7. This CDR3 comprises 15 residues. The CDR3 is CASSLRSSGSNEQFF. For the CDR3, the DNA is TGTGCCAGCAGCTTGAGGAGTAGCGGGAGTAATGAGCAGTTCTTC. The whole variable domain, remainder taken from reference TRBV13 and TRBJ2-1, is AAGVIQSPRHLIKEKRETATLKCYPIPRHDTVYWYQQGPGQDPQFLISFYEKMQSDKGSIPDRFSAQQFSDYHSELNMSSLELGDSALYFCASSLRSSGSNEQFFGPGTRLTVL.

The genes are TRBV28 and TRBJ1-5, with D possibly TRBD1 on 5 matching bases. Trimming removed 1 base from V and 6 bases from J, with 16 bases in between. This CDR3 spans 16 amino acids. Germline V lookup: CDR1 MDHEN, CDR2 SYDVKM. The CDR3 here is CASSLSGGLGGQPQHF. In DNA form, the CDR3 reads TGTGCCAGCAGTTTATCGGGGGGGTTGGGGGGTCAGCCCCAGCATTTT. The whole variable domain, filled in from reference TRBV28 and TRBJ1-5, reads DVKVTQSSRYLVKRTGEKVFLECVQDMDHENMFWYRQDPGLGLRLIYFSYDVKMKEKGDIPEGYSVSREKKERFSLILESASTNQTSMYLCASSLSGGLGGQPQHFGDGTRLSIL.

CDR3 nucleotides: TGTGCCACCAGCAGAGGGGGCCCCCCCGGGGAGCTGTTTTTT. As protein: CATSRGGPPGELFF. The gene calls are TRBV15 and TRBJ2-2, with D tentatively TRBD1 (5 bases). The CDR3 consists of 14 residues. Germline CDR1 LNHNV, CDR2 YYDKDF (reference sequence). V lost 1 base to trimming and J lost 6 bases, with 9 bases between them.

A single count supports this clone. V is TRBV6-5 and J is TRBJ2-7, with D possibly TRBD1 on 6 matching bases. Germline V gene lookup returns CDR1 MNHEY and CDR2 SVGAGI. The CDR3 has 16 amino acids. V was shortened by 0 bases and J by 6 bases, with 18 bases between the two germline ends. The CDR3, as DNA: TGTGCCAGCAGTTACTCTGCCAGGGGCGTAGTTCTCGAGCAGTACTTC. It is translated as CASSYSARGVVLEQYF.

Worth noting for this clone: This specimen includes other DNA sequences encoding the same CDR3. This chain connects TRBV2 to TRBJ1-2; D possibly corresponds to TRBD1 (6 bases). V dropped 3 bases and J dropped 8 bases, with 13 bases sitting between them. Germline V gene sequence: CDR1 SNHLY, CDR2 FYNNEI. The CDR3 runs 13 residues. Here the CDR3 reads CASSERGAGGYTF. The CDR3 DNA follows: TGTGCCAGCAGTGAGCGGGGGGCGGGAGGCTACACCTTC. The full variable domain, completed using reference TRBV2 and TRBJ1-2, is EPEVTQTPSHQVTQMGQEVILRCVPISNHLYFYWYRQILGQKVEFLVSFYNNEISEKSEIFDDQFSVERPDGSNFTLKIRSTKLEDSAMYFCASSERGAGGYTFGSGTRLTVV.

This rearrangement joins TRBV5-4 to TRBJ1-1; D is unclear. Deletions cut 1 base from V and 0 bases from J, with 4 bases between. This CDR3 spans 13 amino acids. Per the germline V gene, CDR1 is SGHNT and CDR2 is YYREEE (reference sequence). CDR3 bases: TGTGCCAGCAGCTTGTATTTGAACACTGAAGCTTTCTTT. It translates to CASSLYLNTEAFF.

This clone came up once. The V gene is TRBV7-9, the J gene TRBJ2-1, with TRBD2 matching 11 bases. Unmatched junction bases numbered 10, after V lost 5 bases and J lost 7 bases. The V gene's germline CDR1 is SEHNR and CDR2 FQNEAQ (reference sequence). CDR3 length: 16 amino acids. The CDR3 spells CASSVTGTSGKNEQFF. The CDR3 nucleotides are TGTGCCAGCAGCGTCACCGGGACTAGCGGTAAAAATGAGCAGTTCTTC.

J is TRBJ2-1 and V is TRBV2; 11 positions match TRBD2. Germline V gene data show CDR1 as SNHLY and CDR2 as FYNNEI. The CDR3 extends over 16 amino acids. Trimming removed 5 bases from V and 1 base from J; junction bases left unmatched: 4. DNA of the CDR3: TGTGCCAGCAGTACCTCTAGCGGGAGGTCCTACAATGAGCAGTTCTTC. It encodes CASSTSSGRSYNEQFF.

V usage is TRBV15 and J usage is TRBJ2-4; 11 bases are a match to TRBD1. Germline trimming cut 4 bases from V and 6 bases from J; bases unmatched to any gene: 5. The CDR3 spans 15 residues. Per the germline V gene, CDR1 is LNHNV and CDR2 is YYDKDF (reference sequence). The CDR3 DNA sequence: TGTGCCACCAGCAACACAGGACAGGGGGCAAACATTCAGTACTTC. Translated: CATSNTGQGANIQYF.

The CDR3 reads CASSPGGYEQYF. In DNA form, the CDR3 reads TGTGCCAGCAGCCCTGGAGGCTACGAGCAGTACTTC. V gene TRBV7-2 combines with J gene TRBJ2-7; D perhaps matches TRBD2 (5 bases). V lost 5 bases and J lost 3, with 8 bases in between. This CDR3 is 12 amino acids long. Germline V gene data show CDR1 as SGHTA and CDR2 as FQGNSA.

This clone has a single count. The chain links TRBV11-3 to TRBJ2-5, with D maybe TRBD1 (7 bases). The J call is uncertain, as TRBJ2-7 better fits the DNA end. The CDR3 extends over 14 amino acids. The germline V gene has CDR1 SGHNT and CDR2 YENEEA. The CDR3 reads CASSLSGGTYEQYF. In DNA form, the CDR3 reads TGTGCCAGCAGCTTGTCAGGGGGGACCTACGAGCAGTACTTC.

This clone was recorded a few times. CDR3 region: CASSVQGARYTEAFF. CDR3 coding DNA: TGTGCCAGCAGTGTACAGGGGGCGCGGTACACTGAAGCTTTCTTT. V is TRBV25-1 and J is TRBJ1-1, with 9 bases matching TRBD1. The J segment lost 3 bases and the V segment lost 4 bases, leaving 6 bases of the junction unmatched. The CDR3 has 15 amino acids. CDR1 MGHDK and CDR2 SYGVNS come from the germline V gene.

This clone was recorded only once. CDR3 sequence: CAIRPWDSEGNEQFF. The CDR3 nucleotides are TGTGCCATCAGACCTTGGGACTCAGAGGGGAATGAGCAGTTCTTC. The V call is TRBV10-3, the J call TRBJ2-1; TRBD2 is a possible D gene (6 bases). With 6 bases removed from V and 7 bases from J, the gap between germline ends came to 19 bases. This CDR3 is built from 15 residues. CDR1 and CDR2 from the germline V gene are ENHRY and SYGVKD.

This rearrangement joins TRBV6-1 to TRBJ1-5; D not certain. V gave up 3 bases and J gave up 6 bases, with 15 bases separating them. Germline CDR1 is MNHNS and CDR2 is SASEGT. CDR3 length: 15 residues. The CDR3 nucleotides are TGTGCCAGCAGTGACCTTTCTTCCGGGTTTCAGCCCCAGCATTTT. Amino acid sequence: CASSDLSSGFQPQHF.

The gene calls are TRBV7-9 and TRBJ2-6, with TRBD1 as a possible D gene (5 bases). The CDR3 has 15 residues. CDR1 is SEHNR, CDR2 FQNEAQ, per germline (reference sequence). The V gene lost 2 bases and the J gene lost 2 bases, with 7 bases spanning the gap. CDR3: CASSLQGAGANVLTF. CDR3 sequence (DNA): TGTGCCAGCAGCTTACAAGGGGCTGGGGCCAACGTCCTGACTTTC.

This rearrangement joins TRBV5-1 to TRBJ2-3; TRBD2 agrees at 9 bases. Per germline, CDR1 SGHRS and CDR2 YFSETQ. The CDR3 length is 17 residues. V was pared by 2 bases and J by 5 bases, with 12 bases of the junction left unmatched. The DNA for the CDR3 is TGCGCCAGCAGCTTCCTCCCTATGGCGGGAGGGGGAGATACGCAGTATTTT. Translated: CASSFLPMAGGGDTQYF.

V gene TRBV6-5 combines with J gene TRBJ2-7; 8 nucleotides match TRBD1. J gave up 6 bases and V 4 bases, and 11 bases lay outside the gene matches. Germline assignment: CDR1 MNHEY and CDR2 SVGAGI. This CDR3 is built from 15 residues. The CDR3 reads CASSSGQGFALEQYF. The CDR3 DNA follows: TGTGCCAGCAGTTCCGGACAGGGTTTCGCTCTCGAGCAGTACTTC.

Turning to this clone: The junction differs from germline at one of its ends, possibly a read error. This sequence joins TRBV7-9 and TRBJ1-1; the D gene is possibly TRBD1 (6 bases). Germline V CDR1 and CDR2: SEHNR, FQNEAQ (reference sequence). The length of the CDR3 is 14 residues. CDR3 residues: CSSSSMTGNTEAFF. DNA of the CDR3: TGTTCCAGCAGCTCCATGACAGGAAACACTGAAGCTTTCTTT.

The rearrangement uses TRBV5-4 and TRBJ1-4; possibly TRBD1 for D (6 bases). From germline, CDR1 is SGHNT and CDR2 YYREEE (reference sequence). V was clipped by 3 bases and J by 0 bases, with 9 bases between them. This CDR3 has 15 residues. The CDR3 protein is CASSSGGATNEKLFF. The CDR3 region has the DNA TGTGCCAGCAGCTCGGGGGGCGCAACTAATGAAAAACTGTTTTTT. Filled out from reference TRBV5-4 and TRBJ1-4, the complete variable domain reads ETGVTQSPTHLIKTRGQQVTLRCSSQSGHNTVSWYQQALGQGPQFIFQYYREEENGRGNFPPRFSGLQFPNYSSELNVNALELDDSALYLCASSSGGATNEKLFFGSGTQLSVL.

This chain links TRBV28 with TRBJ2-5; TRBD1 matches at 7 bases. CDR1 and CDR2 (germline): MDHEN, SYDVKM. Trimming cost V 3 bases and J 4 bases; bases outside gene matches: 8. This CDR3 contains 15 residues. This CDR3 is CASSFTGTASETQYF. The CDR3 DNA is TGTGCCAGCAGTTTTACAGGGACAGCCTCAGAGACCCAGTACTTC.

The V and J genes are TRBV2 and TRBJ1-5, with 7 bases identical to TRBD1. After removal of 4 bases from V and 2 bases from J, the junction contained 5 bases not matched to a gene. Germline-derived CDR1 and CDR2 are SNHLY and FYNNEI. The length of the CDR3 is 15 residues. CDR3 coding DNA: TGTGCCAGCAGTGTGAACAGGGGAGGCAATCAGCCCCAGCATTTT. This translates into CASSVNRGGNQPQHF.

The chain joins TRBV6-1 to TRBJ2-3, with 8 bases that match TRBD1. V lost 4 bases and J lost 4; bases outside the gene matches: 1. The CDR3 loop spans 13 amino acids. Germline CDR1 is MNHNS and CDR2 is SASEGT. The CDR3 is CASSATGADTQYF. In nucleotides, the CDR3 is TGTGCCAGCAGTGCGACAGGGGCAGATACGCAGTATTTT.

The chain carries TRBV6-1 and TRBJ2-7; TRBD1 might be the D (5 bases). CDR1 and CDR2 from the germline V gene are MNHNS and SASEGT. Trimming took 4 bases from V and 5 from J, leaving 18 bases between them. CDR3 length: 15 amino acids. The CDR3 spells CASSVMLQGKNEQYF. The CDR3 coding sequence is TGTGCCAGCAGTGTAATGCTGCAGGGTAAAAACGAGCAGTACTTC.

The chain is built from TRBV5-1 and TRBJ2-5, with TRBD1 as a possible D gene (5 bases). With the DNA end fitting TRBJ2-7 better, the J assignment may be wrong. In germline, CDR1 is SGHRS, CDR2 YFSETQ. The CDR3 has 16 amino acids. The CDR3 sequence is CASSRVPPGSGYEQYF. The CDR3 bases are TGCGCCAGCAGCCGCGTGCCCCCAGGGTCTGGGTACGAGCAGTACTTC.